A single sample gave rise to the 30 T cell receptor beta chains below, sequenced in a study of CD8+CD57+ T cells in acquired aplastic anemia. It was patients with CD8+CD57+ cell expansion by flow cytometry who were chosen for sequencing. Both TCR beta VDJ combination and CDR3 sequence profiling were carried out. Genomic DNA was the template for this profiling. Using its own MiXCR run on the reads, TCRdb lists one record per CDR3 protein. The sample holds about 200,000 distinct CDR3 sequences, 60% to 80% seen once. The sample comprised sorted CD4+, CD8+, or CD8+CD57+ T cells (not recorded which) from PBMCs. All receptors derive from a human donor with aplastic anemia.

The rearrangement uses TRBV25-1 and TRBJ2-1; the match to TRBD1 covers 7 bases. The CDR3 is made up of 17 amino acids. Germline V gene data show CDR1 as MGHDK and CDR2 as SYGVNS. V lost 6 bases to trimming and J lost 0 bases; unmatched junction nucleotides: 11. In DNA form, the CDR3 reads TGTGCCAGCAGGGGAAAACAGGGACAGAGCTCCTACAATGAGCAGTTCTTC. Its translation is CASRGKQGQSSYNEQFF.

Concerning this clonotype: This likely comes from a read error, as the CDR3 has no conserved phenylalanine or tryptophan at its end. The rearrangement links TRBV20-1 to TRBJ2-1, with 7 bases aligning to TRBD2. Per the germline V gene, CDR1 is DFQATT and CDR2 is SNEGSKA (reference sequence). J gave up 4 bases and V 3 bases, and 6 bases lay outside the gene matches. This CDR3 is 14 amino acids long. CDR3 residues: CSASELADYNEQFL. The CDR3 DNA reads TGCAGTGCTAGTGAGCTAGCGGATTACAATGAGCAGTTCCTC.

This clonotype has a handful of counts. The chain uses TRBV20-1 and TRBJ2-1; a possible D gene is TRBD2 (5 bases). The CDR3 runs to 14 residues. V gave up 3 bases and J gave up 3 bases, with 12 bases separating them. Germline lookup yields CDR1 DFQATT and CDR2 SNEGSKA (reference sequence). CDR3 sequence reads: CSASGLAGYNEQFF. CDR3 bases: TGCAGTGCTAGTGGGCTAGCAGGCTACAATGAGCAGTTCTTC.

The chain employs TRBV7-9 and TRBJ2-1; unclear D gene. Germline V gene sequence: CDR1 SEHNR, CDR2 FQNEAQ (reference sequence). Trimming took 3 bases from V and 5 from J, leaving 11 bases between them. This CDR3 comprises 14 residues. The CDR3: CASSLTVTDNEQFF. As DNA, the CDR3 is TGTGCCAGCAGCTTGACCGTTACCGACAATGAGCAGTTCTTC.

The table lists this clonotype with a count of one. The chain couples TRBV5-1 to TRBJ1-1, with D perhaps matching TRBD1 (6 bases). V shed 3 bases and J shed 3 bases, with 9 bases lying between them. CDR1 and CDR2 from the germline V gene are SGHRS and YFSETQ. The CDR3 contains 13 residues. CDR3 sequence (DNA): TGCGCCAGCAGCTCTGACAGGTACACTGAAGCTTTCTTT. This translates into CASSSDRYTEAFF.

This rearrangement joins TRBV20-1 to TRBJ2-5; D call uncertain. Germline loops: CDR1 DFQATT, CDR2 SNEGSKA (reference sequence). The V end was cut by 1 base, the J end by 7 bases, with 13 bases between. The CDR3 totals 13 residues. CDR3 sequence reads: CSARGFGRGTQYF. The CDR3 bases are TGCAGTGCTAGAGGTTTCGGCCGAGGGACCCAGTACTTC.

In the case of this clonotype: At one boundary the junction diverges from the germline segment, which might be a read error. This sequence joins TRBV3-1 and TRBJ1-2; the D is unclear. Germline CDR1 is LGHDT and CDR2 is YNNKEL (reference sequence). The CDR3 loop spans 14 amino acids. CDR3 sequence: CAGSQDWRSYGYTF. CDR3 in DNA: TGTGCCGGCAGCCAAGATTGGCGGAGCTATGGCTACACCTTC.

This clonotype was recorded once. CDR3 amino acids: CASSLQGPAEAFF. CDR3 DNA sequence: TGTGCCAGTAGCTTACAGGGTCCGGCTGAAGCTTTCTTT. The rearrangement links TRBV19 to TRBJ1-1; TRBD1 is a possible D gene (6 bases). Trimming took 6 bases from V and 6 from J, leaving 14 bases between them. The CDR3 extends over 13 amino acids. CDR1 LNHDA and CDR2 SQIVND come from the germline V gene (reference sequence).

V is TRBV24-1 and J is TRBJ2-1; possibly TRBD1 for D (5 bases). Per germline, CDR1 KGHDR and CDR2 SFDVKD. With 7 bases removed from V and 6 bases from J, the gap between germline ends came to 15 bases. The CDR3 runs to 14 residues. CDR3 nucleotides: TGTGCCACCAGCAAGACAGCTAATGGCAATGAGCAGTTCTTC. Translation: CATSKTANGNEQFF.

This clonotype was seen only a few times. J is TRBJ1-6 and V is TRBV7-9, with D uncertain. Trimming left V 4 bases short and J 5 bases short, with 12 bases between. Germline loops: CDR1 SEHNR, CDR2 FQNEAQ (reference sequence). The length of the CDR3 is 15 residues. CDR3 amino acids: CASSYRPGDNSPLHF. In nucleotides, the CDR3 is TGTGCCAGCAGCTACCGTCCGGGAGATAATTCACCCCTCCACTTT.

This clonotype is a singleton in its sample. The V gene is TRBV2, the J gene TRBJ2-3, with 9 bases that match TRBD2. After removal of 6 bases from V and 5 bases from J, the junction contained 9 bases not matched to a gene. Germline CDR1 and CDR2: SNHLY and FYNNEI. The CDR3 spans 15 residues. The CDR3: CASRGLAGSGDTQYF. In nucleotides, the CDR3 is TGTGCCAGCAGAGGCCTAGCGGGGAGTGGAGATACGCAGTATTTT. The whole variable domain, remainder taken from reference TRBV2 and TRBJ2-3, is EPEVTQTPSHQVTQMGQEVILRCVPISNHLYFYWYRQILGQKVEFLVSFYNNEISEKSEIFDDQFSVERPDGSNFTLKIRSTKLEDSAMYFCASRGLAGSGDTQYFGPGTRLTVL.

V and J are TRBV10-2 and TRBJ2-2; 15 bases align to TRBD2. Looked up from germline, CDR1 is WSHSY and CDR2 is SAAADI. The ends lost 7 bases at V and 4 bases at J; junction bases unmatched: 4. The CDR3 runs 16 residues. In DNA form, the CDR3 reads TGCGCCAGCACCGGGACTAGCGGGAGGACCACCGGGGAGCTGTTTTTT. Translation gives CASTGTSGRTTGELFF.

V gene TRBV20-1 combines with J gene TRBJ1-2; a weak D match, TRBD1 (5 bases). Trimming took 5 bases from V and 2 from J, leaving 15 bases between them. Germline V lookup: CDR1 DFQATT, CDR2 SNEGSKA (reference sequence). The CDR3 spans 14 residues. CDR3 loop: CSALLGLGNYGYTF. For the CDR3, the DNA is TGCAGTGCTCTCTTGGGGCTAGGGAACTATGGCTACACCTTC.

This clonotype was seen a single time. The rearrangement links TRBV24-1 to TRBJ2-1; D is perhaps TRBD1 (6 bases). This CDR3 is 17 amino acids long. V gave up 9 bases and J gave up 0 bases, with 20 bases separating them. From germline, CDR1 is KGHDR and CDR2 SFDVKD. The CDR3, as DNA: TGTGCCACCTCTTCTGTGATTCAGGGGAGCTCCTACAATGAGCAGTTCTTC. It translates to CATSSVIQGSSYNEQFF.

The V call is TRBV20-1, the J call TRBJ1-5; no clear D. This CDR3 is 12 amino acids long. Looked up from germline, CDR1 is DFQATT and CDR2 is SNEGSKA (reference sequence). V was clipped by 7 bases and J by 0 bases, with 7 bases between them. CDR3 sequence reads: CSVRYSNQPQHF. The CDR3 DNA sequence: TGCAGTGTCAGATATAGCAATCAGCCCCAGCATTTT.

The CDR3: CASSWGGGEYEQYF. CDR3 sequence (DNA): TGTGCCAGCAGCTGGGGCGGGGGGGAGTACGAGCAGTACTTC. This chain links TRBV11-2 with TRBJ2-7, with 9 bases matching TRBD2. CDR1 SGHAT and CDR2 FQNNGV come from the germline V gene. The CDR3 covers 14 residues. With V trimmed by 4 bases and J by 4 bases, 5 bases remained unmatched.

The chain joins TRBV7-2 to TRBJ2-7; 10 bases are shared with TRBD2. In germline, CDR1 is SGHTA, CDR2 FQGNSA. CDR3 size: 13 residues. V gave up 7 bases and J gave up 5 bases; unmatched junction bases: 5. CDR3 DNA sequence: TGTGCCAGCAACGTAGCGGGGGGCGACGAGCAGTACTTC. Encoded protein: CASNVAGGDEQYF.

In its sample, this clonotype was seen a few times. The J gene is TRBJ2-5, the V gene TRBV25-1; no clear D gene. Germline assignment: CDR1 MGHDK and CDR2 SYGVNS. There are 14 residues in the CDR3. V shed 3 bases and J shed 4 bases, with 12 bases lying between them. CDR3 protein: CASSDLRAGETQYF. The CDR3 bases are TGTGCCAGCAGTGATTTAAGAGCAGGAGAGACCCAGTACTTC.

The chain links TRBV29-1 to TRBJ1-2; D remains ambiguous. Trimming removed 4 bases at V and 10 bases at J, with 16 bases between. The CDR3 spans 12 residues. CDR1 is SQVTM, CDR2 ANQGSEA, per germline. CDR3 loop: CSVAHAKDVYTF. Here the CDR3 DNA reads TGCAGCGTTGCCCATGCGAAGGATGTCTACACCTTC. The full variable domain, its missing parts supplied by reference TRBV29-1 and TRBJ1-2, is SAVISQKPSRDICQRGTSLTIQCQVDSQVTMMFWYRQQPGQSLTLIATANQGSEATYESGFVIDKFPISRPNLTFSTLTVSNMSPEDSSIYLCSVAHAKDVYTFGSGTRLTVV.

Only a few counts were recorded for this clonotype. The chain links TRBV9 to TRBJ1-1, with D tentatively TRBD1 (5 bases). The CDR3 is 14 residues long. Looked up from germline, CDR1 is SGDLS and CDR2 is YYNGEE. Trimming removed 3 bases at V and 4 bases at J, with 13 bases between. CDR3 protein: CASSGGQRGTEAFF. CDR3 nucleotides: TGTGCCAGCAGCGGAGGGCAAAGGGGCACTGAAGCTTTCTTT.

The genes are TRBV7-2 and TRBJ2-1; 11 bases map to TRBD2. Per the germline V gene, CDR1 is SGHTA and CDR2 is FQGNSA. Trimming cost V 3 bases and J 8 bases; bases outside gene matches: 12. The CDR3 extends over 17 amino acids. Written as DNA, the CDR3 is TGTGCCAGCAGCTTTCAAGGGACTAGCGGTGGGGTCGATGAGCAGTTCTTC. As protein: CASSFQGTSGGVDEQFF.

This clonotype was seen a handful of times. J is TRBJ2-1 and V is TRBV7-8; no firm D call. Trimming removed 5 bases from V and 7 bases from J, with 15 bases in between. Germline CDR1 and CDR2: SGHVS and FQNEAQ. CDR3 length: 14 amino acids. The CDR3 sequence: CASSTNYGLNEQFF. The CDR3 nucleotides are TGTGCCAGCAGCACGAATTATGGGCTGAATGAGCAGTTCTTC. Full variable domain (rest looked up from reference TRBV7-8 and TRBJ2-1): GAGVSQSPRYKVAKRGQDVALRCDPISGHVSLFWYQQALGQGPEFLTYFQNEAQLDKSGLPSDRFFAERPEGSVSTLKIQRTQQEDSAVYLCASSTNYGLNEQFFGPGTRLTVL.

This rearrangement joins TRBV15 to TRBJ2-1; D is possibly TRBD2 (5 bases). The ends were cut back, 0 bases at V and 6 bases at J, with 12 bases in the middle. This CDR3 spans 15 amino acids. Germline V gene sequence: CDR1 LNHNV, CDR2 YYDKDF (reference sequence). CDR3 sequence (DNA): TGTGCCACCAGCAGAGATGCCCCGGGGTCCAATGAGCAGTTCTTC. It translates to CATSRDAPGSNEQFF.

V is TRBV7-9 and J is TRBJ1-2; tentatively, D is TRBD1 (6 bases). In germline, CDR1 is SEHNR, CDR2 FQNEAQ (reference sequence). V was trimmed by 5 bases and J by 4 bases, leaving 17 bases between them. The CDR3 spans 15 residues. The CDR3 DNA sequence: TGTGCCAGCAGCCAACCAACCCGGGACATCTATGGCTACACCTTC. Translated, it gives CASSQPTRDIYGYTF.

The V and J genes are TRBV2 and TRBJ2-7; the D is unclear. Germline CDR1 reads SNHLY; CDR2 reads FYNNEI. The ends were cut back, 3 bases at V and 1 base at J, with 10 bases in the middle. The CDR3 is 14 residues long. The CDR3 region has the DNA TGTGCCAGCAGTGAGAGGTGGCTTTCCTACGAGCAGTACTTC. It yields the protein CASSERWLSYEQYF.

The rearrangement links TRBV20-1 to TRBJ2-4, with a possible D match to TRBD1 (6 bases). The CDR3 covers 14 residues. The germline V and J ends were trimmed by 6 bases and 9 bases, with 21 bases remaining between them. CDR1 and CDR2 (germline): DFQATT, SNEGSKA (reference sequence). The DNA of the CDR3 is TGCAGTGCCCAACCACCGGACAGTTACGGCATTCAGTACTTC. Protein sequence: CSAQPPDSYGIQYF.

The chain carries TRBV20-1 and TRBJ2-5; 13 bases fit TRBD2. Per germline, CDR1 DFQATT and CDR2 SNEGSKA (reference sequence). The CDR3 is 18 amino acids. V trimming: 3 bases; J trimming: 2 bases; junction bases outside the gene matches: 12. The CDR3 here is CSASRGTSGAQRQETQYF. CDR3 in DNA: TGCAGTGCTAGCCGTGGGACTAGCGGGGCCCAACGACAAGAGACCCAGTACTTC.

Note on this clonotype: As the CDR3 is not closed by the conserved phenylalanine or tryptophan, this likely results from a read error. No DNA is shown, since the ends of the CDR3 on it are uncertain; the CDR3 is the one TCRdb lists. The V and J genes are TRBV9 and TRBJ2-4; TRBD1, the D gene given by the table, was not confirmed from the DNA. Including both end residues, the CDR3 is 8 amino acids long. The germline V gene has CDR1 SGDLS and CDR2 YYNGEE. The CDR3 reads CASSHGTG.

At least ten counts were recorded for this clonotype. CDR3 protein: CASSLGWALAYEQYF. In DNA, the CDR3 is TGTGCCAGCAGCTTAGGTTGGGCTCTTGCGTACGAGCAGTACTTC. The genes are TRBV13 and TRBJ2-7; no clear D gene. CDR1 is PRHDT and CDR2 is FYEKMQ in the germline V gene (reference sequence). CDR3 size: 15 residues. Trimming took 0 bases from V and 4 from J, leaving 13 bases between them.

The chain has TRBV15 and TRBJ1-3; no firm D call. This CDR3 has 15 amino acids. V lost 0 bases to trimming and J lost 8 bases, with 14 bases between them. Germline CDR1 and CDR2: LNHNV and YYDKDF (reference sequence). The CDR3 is CATSRDRRAEDTIYF. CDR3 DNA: TGTGCCACCAGCAGAGATCGACGAGCAGAGGACACCATATATTTT.